The table lists the clone carrying this T cell receptor (beta chain) with a few counts. Its antigen is unidentified. A single base separates this from a much larger clone, so it may be a read error. The data were obtained in a study of early T cells in non-severe SARS-CoV-2 infection. Study overall: Sequencing was performed on bulk RNA from unsorted whole blood, leaving chains unpaired.

Individual cDNA molecules received unique molecular identifiers during library preparation. TCRdb called the 5' RACE reads again in MiXCR, with one record for every CDR3 protein. The sample consists of 25,000 to 40,000 distinct CDR3 sequences, 4.7% of them appearing once. In germline, CDR1 is SGHNT, CDR2 YENEEA. Trimming took off 1 base at V and 4 bases at J, with 4 bases between the two ends. CDR3 length: 13 residues. Study-wide results and caveats: Clonotype matching in VDJdb favored anti-spike CD8 responses and did not capture private and CD4 specificities.

The receptor's source is an adult who was a healthcare worker with PCR-confirmed SARS-CoV-2 infection or an uninfected control (not recorded which). The V call is TRBV11-3, the J call TRBJ2-2; no definite D call. Sequencing was carried out using whole blood. CDR3 protein: CASSLASTGELFF. The DNA of the CDR3 is TGTGCCAGCAGCTTAGCGAGCACCGGGGAGCTGTTTTTT. The full variable domain, completed using reference TRBV11-3 and TRBJ2-2, is EAGVVQSPRYKIIEKKQPVAFWCNPISGHNTLYWYLQNLGQGPELLIRYENEEAVDDSQLPKDRFSAERLKGVDSTLKIQPAELGDSAVYLCASSLASTGELFFGEGSRLTVL.